These 27 T cell receptor beta chains were sequenced from one sample in a study of T cells in Graves' hyperthyroidism and ophthalmopathy. TCR beta CDR3 regions were amplified from RNA. Carried out on the TCR CDR3, a first-round RT-PCR used the HTBI primer set. TCRdb fed the multiplex PCR reads into MiXCR, producing one record per CDR3 protein. This table holds a few hundred thousand distinct CDR3 sequences, less than 25% found once. The material sequenced was blood. Receptors were obtained from a man aged 18 to 29 with Graves' hyperthyroidism.

In its sample, this clonotype was seen many times. The chain combines TRBV12-3 or TRBV12-4 with TRBJ1-1; D is perhaps TRBD1 (5 bases). The CDR3 runs 15 residues. Trimming shortened V by 2 bases and J by 6 bases, and 16 bases separated the two germline ends. CDR3 in DNA: TGTGCCAGCAGTTTAATTGGGCAGGGCAAAGCTGAAGCTTTCTTT. Protein sequence: CASSLIGQGKAEAFF.

The V gene is TRBV7-3, the J gene TRBJ1-2; D unclear. The length of the CDR3 is 15 residues. V lost 5 bases and J lost 4, with 17 bases in between. Germline V gene lookup returns CDR1 SGHTA and CDR2 FQGTGA. CDR3 residues: CASSLLSAGSYGYTF. The CDR3 nucleotides read TGTGCCAGCAGCCTACTCTCCGCCGGGAGCTATGGCTACACCTTC.

There are many counts of this clonotype. The chain employs TRBV6-5 and TRBJ1-5; a possible D gene is TRBD1 (5 bases). V lost 8 bases, J lost 12 bases, and 17 bases lay in between. From germline, CDR1 is MNHEY and CDR2 SVGAGI. The CDR3 extends over 12 amino acids. The CDR3 nucleotides are TGTGCCAGCGGGGGACTCCCAGCGGACCAGCATTTT. It encodes CASGGLPADQHF.

The table lists this clonotype with many counts. V gene TRBV18 combines with J gene TRBJ1-1; tentatively, D is TRBD1 (5 bases). The CDR3 runs to 14 residues. CDR1 and CDR2 (germline): KGHSH, LQKENI. The germline V and J ends were trimmed by 5 bases and 6 bases, with 16 bases remaining between them. The CDR3 reads CASSSRQGGPEAFF. CDR3 in DNA: TGTGCCAGCTCATCACGGCAGGGCGGACCTGAAGCTTTCTTT.

This clonotype was found many times. The genes are TRBV27 and TRBJ2-7; D gene uncertain. The CDR3 is made up of 13 amino acids. Deletions cut 5 bases from V and 3 bases from J, with 11 bases between. Germline-derived CDR1 and CDR2 are MNHEY and SMNVEV (reference sequence). The CDR3 protein is CASSMFGRYEQYF. The CDR3 nucleotides are TGTGCCAGCAGTATGTTCGGGCGCTACGAGCAGTACTTC.

The V call is TRBV20-1, the J call TRBJ1-2; D remains unclear. V was shortened by 5 bases and J by 1 base, with 8 bases between the two germline ends. From germline, CDR1 is DFQATT and CDR2 SNEGSKA (reference sequence). The CDR3 spans 12 residues. The CDR3 loop reads CSAPHHNYGYTF. As DNA, the CDR3 is TGCAGTGCTCCACATCATAACTATGGCTACACCTTC.

This clonotype was seen at least ten times. The chain recombines TRBV13 with TRBJ2-7, with D unresolved. The CDR3 totals 14 residues. V shed 4 bases and J shed 3 bases, with 13 bases lying between them. Germline V lookup: CDR1 PRHDT, CDR2 FYEKMQ (reference sequence). The CDR3 is CASSSLNYGYEQYF. The CDR3 DNA sequence: TGTGCCAGCAGCTCCTTAAATTATGGCTACGAGCAGTACTTC. The complete variable domain, with remaining parts taken from reference TRBV13 and TRBJ2-7, reads AAGVIQSPRHLIKEKRETATLKCYPIPRHDTVYWYQQGPGQDPQFLISFYEKMQSDKGSIPDRFSAQQFSDYHSELNMSSLELGDSALYFCASSSLNYGYEQYFGPGTRLTVT.

This chain connects TRBV28 to TRBJ1-3; 7 bases match TRBD1. The trim removed 4 bases at V and 6 bases at J, leaving 3 bases unmatched. The CDR3 contains 13 residues. Germline CDR1 reads MDHEN; CDR2 reads SYDVKM. This CDR3 reads CASSSGTANTIYF. The CDR3 coding sequence is TGTGCCAGCAGTTCCGGGACAGCAAACACCATATATTTT.

This clonotype came up many times. The chain carries TRBV5-1 and TRBJ2-7; D may be TRBD1 or TRBD2 (5 bases each). Germline V lookup: CDR1 SGHRS, CDR2 YFSETQ. Trimming stripped 4 bases from V and 5 bases from J, with 19 bases between. This CDR3 spans 15 amino acids. The CDR3 protein is CASSPGLRQRDEQYF. In DNA form, the CDR3 reads TGCGCCAGCAGCCCCGGACTGAGACAGCGAGACGAGCAGTACTTC.

This clonotype was detected many times. CDR3 DNA sequence: TGTGCCAGCACCCAGGCCGATAACACTGAAGCTTTCTTT. Translating it yields CASTQADNTEAFF. The rearrangement joins TRBV6-4 to TRBJ1-1; D is unclear. Per germline, CDR1 MRHNA and CDR2 SNTAGT. V lost 7 bases, J lost 2 bases, and 11 bases lay in between. The CDR3 consists of 13 residues.

In this sample, this clonotype turned up many times. This chain connects TRBV11-1 to TRBJ2-7; tentative D call: TRBD1 (6 bases). This CDR3 region has 11 residues. With 4 bases removed from V and 7 bases from J, the gap between germline ends came to 8 bases. Germline V gene data show CDR1 as SGHAT and CDR2 as FQDESV (reference sequence). As DNA, the CDR3 is TGTGCCAGCAGCTCAACAGGGGAGCAGTACTTC. This encodes CASSSTGEQYF.

In its sample, this clonotype was seen a few times. The chain recombines TRBV6-1 with TRBJ2-2; D perhaps matches TRBD2 (6 bases). Germline CDR1 reads MNHNS; CDR2 reads SASEGT. The CDR3 has 14 residues. V lost 6 bases and J lost 5, with 13 bases in between. This chain's CDR3 is CASRGTLRTGELFF. CDR3 coding DNA: TGTGCCAGCAGGGGGACTTTAAGAACCGGGGAGCTGTTTTTT.

In its sample, this clonotype was seen a few times. This chain's CDR3 is CASSQDPGASSYEQYF. CDR3 sequence (DNA): TGCGCCAGCAGCCAAGATCCGGGGGCCAGCTCCTACGAGCAGTACTTC. This chain joins TRBV4-1 and TRBJ2-7; D may correspond to TRBD1 or TRBD2 (6 bases each). V was trimmed by 0 bases and J by 0 bases, leaving 12 bases between them. The CDR3 length is 16 residues. CDR1 is MGHRA and CDR2 is YSYEKL in the germline V gene.

This clonotype has ten or more counts. The rearrangement links TRBV28 to TRBJ1-1; unclear D gene. Germline V lookup: CDR1 MDHEN, CDR2 SYDVKM. The V and J ends lost 7 bases and 1 base respectively, with 13 bases between them. This CDR3 has 14 amino acids. The CDR3 DNA reads as TGTGCCAGCATCAACGCTCCGACGAACACTGAAGCTTTCTTT. Amino acids: CASINAPTNTEAFF.

Ten or more counts support this clonotype. The rearrangement links TRBV28 to TRBJ2-5; 7 positions agree with TRBD2. CDR1 MDHEN and CDR2 SYDVKM come from the germline V gene. The CDR3 has 14 residues. V dropped 6 bases and J dropped 2; count of bases not matched to a gene: 6. CDR3 amino acids: CASSWGGFQETQYF. CDR3 DNA sequence: TGTGCCAGCAGCTGGGGGGGATTTCAAGAGACCCAGTACTTC.

This clonotype was seen ten or more times. This rearrangement joins TRBV6-5 to TRBJ1-3; 10 nucleotides match TRBD1. The CDR3 runs to 16 residues. V gave up 6 bases and J gave up 1 base; unmatched junction bases: 6. Germline assignment: CDR1 MNHEY and CDR2 SVGAGI. CDR3 DNA: TGTGCCAGCAGCGGGGACAGGGGTCCGTCTGGAAACACCATATATTTT. Its protein is CASSGDRGPSGNTIYF.

J is TRBJ1-5 and V is TRBV28, with D maybe TRBD1 (6 bases). Per germline, CDR1 MDHEN and CDR2 SYDVKM. The CDR3 spans 14 residues. Between the trimmed V and J ends, which lost 6 bases and 7 bases, there was a span of 16 bases. This CDR3 reads CASRRSGGLQPQHF. CDR3 nucleotides: TGTGCCAGCAGGCGGAGCGGGGGCTTGCAGCCCCAGCATTTT.

The CDR3 coding sequence is TGTGCCAGCAGTCCCCCGGGACTAGCGGGGGTAACCCAAGAGACCCAGTACTTC. Its protein product is CASSPPGLAGVTQETQYF. J is TRBJ2-5 and V is TRBV28, with 14 bases fitting TRBD2. CDR3 length equals 18 residues. V lost 5 bases, J lost 1 base, and 9 bases stayed unmatched. CDR1 is MDHEN, CDR2 SYDVKM, per germline.

This clonotype has at least ten counts. This sequence joins TRBV12-3 or TRBV12-4 and TRBJ1-2; weak D call: TRBD1 (6 bases). Trimming pared 6 bases from V and 6 bases from J, leaving 23 bases between. The CDR3 loop spans 16 amino acids. The CDR3 sequence: CASSQFQGRMGHGYTF. CDR3 nucleotides: TGTGCCAGCAGCCAATTCCAGGGGAGGATGGGACATGGCTACACCTTC.

This clonotype has ten or more counts. The chain has TRBV12-3 or TRBV12-4 and TRBJ1-1; D not resolved. Between the trimmed V and J ends, which lost 3 bases and 2 bases, there was a span of 13 bases. The CDR3 is 15 residues long. The CDR3: CASSFRRSFNTEAFF. The CDR3 nucleotides read TGTGCCAGCAGTTTTCGGAGATCTTTTAACACTGAAGCTTTCTTT.

This rearrangement joins TRBV12-3 or TRBV12-4 to TRBJ2-7, with D maybe TRBD1 (5 bases). CDR3 length equals 13 residues. The germline V and J ends were trimmed by 7 bases and 5 bases, with 15 bases remaining between them. In DNA form, the CDR3 reads TGTGCCAGCAACTCCCGCAGGGTGGACGAGCAGTACTTC. It yields the protein CASNSRRVDEQYF.

The rearrangement joins TRBV12-3 or TRBV12-4 to TRBJ2-5, with D unresolved. The CDR3 sequence is 13 residues long. V was pared by 3 bases and J by 7 bases, with 12 bases between. The CDR3, as DNA: TGTGCCAGCAGTTTTCAGGCCCCGGGGACCCAGTACTTC. Protein product: CASSFQAPGTQYF.

The CDR3 DNA is TGCGCCAGCAGCTCGGCGGCAAGCGGGGGGGCCGGGGAGCTGTTTTTT. Translated: CASSSAASGGAGELFF. This chain uses TRBV5-1 with TRBJ2-2, with 10 positions matching TRBD2. V shed 3 bases, J shed 6 bases, and the junction held 8 bases outside the gene matches. CDR1 is SGHRS, CDR2 YFSETQ, per germline. The CDR3 spans 16 residues.

This clonotype was counted ten times or more. The CDR3 protein is CAWSIILGTEAFF. The CDR3 bases are TGTGCCTGGAGTATCATTTTGGGCACTGAAGCTTTCTTT. This sequence joins TRBV30 and TRBJ1-1, with D hard to call. Germline CDR1 is GTSNPN and CDR2 is SVGIG (reference sequence). Between the trimmed V and J ends, which lost 2 bases and 4 bases, there was a span of 11 bases. The CDR3 consists of 13 residues.

In its sample, this clonotype was seen many times. V is TRBV6-1 and J is TRBJ1-6; no clear D gene. Trimming cost V 0 bases and J 8 bases, with 5 bases left between them. Germline loops: CDR1 MNHNS, CDR2 SASEGT. The CDR3 sequence is 13 residues long. The DNA of the CDR3 is TGTGCCAGCAGTGAAGCCGGCTATTCACCCCTCCACTTT. Translation gives CASSEAGYSPLHF.

Concerning this clonotype: The junction does not match germline at one end; this may be a read error. J is TRBJ2-2 and V is TRBV4-1, with D perhaps matching TRBD2 (6 bases). Germline CDR1 MGHRA, CDR2 YSYEKL. This CDR3 is built from 15 residues. The CDR3 sequence: CASSQGSAGAGGLFF. The CDR3 DNA reads TGCGCCAGCAGCCAAGGGTCGGCGGGCGCCGGGGGGCTGTTTTTT.

This clonotype was seen a few times. The rearrangement joins TRBV12-5 to TRBJ2-5, with a possible D match to TRBD2 (6 bases). Germline-derived CDR1 and CDR2 are LGHNT and FRNRAP. V gave up 4 bases and J gave up 5 bases, with 17 bases separating them. The CDR3 is made up of 15 amino acids. In nucleotides, the CDR3 is TGTGCTAGTGGTTGGCCCCCCGGGGGTCAGGAGACCCAGTACTTC. Its translation: CASGWPPGGQETQYF.